These 13 T cell receptor beta chains came from one sample sequenced in a study of beta chain features in type 1 diabetes. Sequenced material consisted of expressed TCRB transcripts (all of the isolated RNA was reverse transcribed). This table comes from immunoSEQ multiplex PCR, and its TCRdb copy is limited to in-frame clones, with some not included. The data show around 12,000 clones, approximately 47% seen once. The source material was stem cell memory CD4+ T cells from blood. These receptors were taken from a man younger than 35 in good health.

The chain couples TRBV7-2 to TRBJ2-3; TRBD1 is a possible D gene (5 bases). Germline V gives CDR1 SGHTA, CDR2 FQGNSA. There are 15 residues in the CDR3. V lost 6 bases, J lost 0 bases, and 13 bases lay in between. CDR3 nucleotides: TGTGCCAGCAGGTGGGGCGAGGCTAGCACAGATACGCAGTATTTT. It specifies CASRWGEASTDTQYF.

This clone was detected a few times. V and J are TRBV7-2 and TRBJ2-7, with 10 positions matching TRBD2. With 5 bases clipped from V and 2 bases from J, the junction kept 6 bases outside the gene matches. The CDR3 is 15 amino acids. From germline, CDR1 is SGHTA and CDR2 FQGNSA. CDR3 sequence: CASSPVTSGAYEQYF. CDR3 sequence (DNA): TGTGCCAGCAGCCCAGTCACTAGCGGGGCCTACGAGCAGTACTTC.

J is TRBJ2-5 and V is TRBV7-8; tentatively, D is TRBD2 (6 bases). The germline V gene has CDR1 SGHVS and CDR2 FQNEAQ. The CDR3 covers 15 residues. Trimming pared 0 bases from V and 2 bases from J, leaving 10 bases between. CDR3 in DNA: TGTGCCAGCAGCTTAGCCGGACGGGAGCAAGAGACCCAGTACTTC. Encoded protein: CASSLAGREQETQYF.

This clone was observed a handful of times. V usage is TRBV5-5 and J usage is TRBJ2-3; a possible D gene is TRBD1 (6 bases). Germline CDR1 reads SGHKS; CDR2 reads YYEKEE (reference sequence). The CDR3 contains 15 residues. Trimming shortened V by 4 bases and J by 3 bases, and 15 bases separated the two germline ends. CDR3 residues: CASSPRQGSTDTQYF. CDR3 coding DNA: TGTGCCAGCAGCCCCAGGCAGGGGTCAACAGATACGCAGTATTTT.

This chain links TRBV6-5 with TRBJ1-5, with D possibly being TRBD1 (5 bases). The CDR3 runs to 14 residues. Between the trimmed V and J ends, which lost 5 bases and 4 bases, there was a span of 12 bases. The germline CDR1 and CDR2 sequences are MNHEY and SVGAGI. The CDR3 DNA follows: TGTGCCAGCAGTGACACGGGGGGGAATCAGCCCCAGCATTTT. Its protein is CASSDTGGNQPQHF.

The table lists this clone with a few counts. The chain is built from TRBV4-3 and TRBJ2-1; D is ambiguous. CDR1 and CDR2 (germline): LGHNA, YSLEER. Between the trimmed V and J ends, which lost 1 base and 0 bases, there was a span of 10 bases. This CDR3 has 16 residues. CDR3 nucleotides: TGCGCCAGCAGCCAAGTAATAGTTGGCTCCTACAATGAGCAGTTCTTC. Its translation is CASSQVIVGSYNEQFF.

V is TRBV4-1 and J is TRBJ2-5, with a possible D match to TRBD2 (6 bases). The CDR3 runs to 14 residues. CDR1 and CDR2 (germline): MGHRA, YSYEKL. Between the trimmed V and J ends, which lost 1 base and 1 base, there was a span of 7 bases. CDR3 nucleotides: TGCGCCAGCAGCCAAGGACTAGTCCAAGAGACCCAGTACTTC. Protein: CASSQGLVQETQYF.

The chain links TRBV7-8 to TRBJ2-2; 7 bases align to TRBD2. The germline V gene has CDR1 SGHVS and CDR2 FQNEAQ. The CDR3 contains 16 residues. The ends lost 7 bases at V and 2 bases at J; junction bases unmatched: 10. The CDR3 nucleotides read TGTGCCAGCAACCCGGGGGGAACAGAAAACACCGGGGAGCTGTTTTTT. It yields the protein CASNPGGTENTGELFF.

This clone was recorded a few times. The genes are TRBV14 and TRBJ2-3; D gene uncertain. Trimming took off 0 bases at V and 3 bases at J, with 10 bases between the two ends. This CDR3 spans 15 amino acids. Germline V lookup: CDR1 SGHDN, CDR2 FVKESK. CDR3 region: CASSQEWATTDTQYF. The CDR3 DNA follows: TGTGCCAGCAGCCAAGAATGGGCTACGACAGATACGCAGTATTTT.

The chain is built from TRBV11-2 and TRBJ1-3, with D uncertain. Germline CDR1 is SGHAT and CDR2 is FQNNGV. V lost 0 bases and J 4 bases, leaving 10 bases between the germline ends. CDR3 size: 15 residues. The CDR3 loop is CASSLERVAGNTIYF. Here the CDR3 DNA reads TGTGCCAGCAGCTTAGAACGGGTTGCGGGAAACACCATATATTTT. Drawing the rest from reference TRBV11-2 and TRBJ1-3, the complete variable domain is EAGVAQSPRYKIIEKRQSVAFWCNPISGHATLYWYQQILGQGPKLLIQFQNNGVVDDSQLPKDRFSAERLKGVDSTLKIQPAKLEDSAVYLCASSLERVAGNTIYFGEGSWLTVV.

The genes are TRBV7-2 and TRBJ1-3, with 7 bases lining up with TRBD1. Losses at the gene ends were 1 base for V and 4 bases for J; bases not matched to a gene: 4. CDR1 is SGHTA, CDR2 FQGNSA, per germline. This CDR3 is built from 15 residues. The CDR3 is CASSLDRGLGNTIYF. DNA for the CDR3: TGTGCCAGCAGCTTAGACAGGGGATTGGGAAACACCATATATTTT.

This chain connects TRBV7-2 to TRBJ2-7, with D maybe TRBD1 (6 bases). This CDR3 contains 15 residues. Looked up from germline, CDR1 is SGHTA and CDR2 is FQGNSA. Deletions cut 5 bases from V and 0 bases from J, with 14 bases between. CDR3 DNA sequence: TGTGCCAGCAGCACCAGCCGGGACATCTCCTACGAGCAGTACTTC. This encodes CASSTSRDISYEQYF.

V usage is TRBV4-3 and J usage is TRBJ2-3; 8 nucleotides align to TRBD2. CDR3 length: 16 residues. After removal of 0 bases from V and 4 bases from J, the junction contained 6 bases not matched to a gene. CDR1 and CDR2 from the germline V gene are LGHNA and YSLEER. As DNA, the CDR3 is TGCGCCAGCAGCCAAGATCGCAGCGGGGGACCAGATACGCAGTATTTT. Its protein product is CASSQDRSGGPDTQYF.